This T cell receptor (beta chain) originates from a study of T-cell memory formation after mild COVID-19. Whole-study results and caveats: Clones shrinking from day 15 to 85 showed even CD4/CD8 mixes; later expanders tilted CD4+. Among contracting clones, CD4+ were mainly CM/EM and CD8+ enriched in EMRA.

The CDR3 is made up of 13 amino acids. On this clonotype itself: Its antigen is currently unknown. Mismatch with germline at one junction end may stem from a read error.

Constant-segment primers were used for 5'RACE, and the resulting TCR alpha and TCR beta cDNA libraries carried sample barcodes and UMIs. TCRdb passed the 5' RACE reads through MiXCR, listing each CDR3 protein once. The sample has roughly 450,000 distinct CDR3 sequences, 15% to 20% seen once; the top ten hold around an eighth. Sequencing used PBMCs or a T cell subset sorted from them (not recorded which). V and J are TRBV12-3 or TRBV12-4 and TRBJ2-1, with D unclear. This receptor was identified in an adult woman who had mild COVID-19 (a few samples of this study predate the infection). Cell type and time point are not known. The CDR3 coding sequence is TGTGCCAGCAGACTGGATGGCAACCAAGCAACGGTGTTC. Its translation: CASRLDGNQATVF.